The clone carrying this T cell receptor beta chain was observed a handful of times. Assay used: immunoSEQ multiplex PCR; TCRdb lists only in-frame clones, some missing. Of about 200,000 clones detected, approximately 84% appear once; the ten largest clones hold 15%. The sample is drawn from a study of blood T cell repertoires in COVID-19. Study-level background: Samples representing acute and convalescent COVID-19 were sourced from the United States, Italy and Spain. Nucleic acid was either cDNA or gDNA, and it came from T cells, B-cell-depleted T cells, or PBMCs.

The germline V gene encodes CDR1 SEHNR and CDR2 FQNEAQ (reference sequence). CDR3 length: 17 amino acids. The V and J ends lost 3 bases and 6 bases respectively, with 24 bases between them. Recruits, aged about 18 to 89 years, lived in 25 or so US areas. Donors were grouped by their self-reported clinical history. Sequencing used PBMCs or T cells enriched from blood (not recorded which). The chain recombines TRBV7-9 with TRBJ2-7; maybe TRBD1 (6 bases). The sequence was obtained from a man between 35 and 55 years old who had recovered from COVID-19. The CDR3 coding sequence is TGTGCCAGCAGCTTCGGAATTACAGGGTTCCAGGTTGGCGAGCAGTACTTC. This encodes CASSFGITGFQVGEQYF.